Here is one T cell receptor beta chain with its context. Its antigen is currently unknown. The data were obtained in a study of CD8+CD57+ T cells in acquired aplastic anemia. As for the study in general: Mean yield of DNA from sorted CD4+ and CD8+ cells was approximately 3 ug. For CD4+ cells, healthy donors had an average of approximately 9.8 million reads.

V gave up 2 bases and J gave up 5 bases; unmatched junction bases: 6. Germline V CDR1 and CDR2: LNHNV, YYDKDF (reference sequence). The CDR3 totals 16 residues. Genomic DNA constituted the template upon which TCR beta VDJ and CDR3 profiling was performed. TCRdb redid the calling of the reads with MiXCR, one entry per CDR3 protein. In the table there are around 68,000 distinct CDR3 sequences, roughly 50% of which are singletons. Study-wide results and limits: Patients and controls shared roughly 31 CD8+ CDR3 sequences, highly expressed in patients. The study found no significant CD8+ Simpson's diversity difference between patients and controls.

The material sequenced was sorted CD4+, CD8+, or CD8+CD57+ T cells (not recorded which) from PBMCs. The chain employs TRBV15 and TRBJ2-5; 12 bases fit TRBD2. This TCR was recovered from a human donor in good health, serving as a control. The CDR3 DNA sequence: TGTGCCACCAGCAGACGACTAGCGGGGGAGGGGGAGACCCAGTACTTC. As protein: CATSRRLAGEGETQYF.